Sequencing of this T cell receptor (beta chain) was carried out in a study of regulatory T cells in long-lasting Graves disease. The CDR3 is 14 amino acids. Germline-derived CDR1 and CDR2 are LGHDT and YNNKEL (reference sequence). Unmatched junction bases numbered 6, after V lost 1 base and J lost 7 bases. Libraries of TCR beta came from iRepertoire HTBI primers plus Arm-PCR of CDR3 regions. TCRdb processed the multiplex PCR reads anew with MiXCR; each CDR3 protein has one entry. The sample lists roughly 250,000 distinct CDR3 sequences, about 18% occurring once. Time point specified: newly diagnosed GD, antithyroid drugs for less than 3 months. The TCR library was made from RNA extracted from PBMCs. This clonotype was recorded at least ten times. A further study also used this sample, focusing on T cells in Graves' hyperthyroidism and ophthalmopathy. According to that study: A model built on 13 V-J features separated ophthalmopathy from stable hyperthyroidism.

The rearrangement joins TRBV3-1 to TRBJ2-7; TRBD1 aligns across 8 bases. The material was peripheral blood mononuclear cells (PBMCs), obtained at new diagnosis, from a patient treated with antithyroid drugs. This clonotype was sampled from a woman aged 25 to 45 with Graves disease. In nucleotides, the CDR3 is TGTGCCAGCAGCCAAGGCACAGGGGGGCGGGAGCAGTACTTC. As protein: CASSQGTGGREQYF.